This T cell receptor beta chain was documented in a study of brain T cells in children with intractable seizures. Sequenced by immunoSEQ multiplex PCR; TCRdb stores in-frame clones only, minus some. The table includes hundreds of thousands of clones, 85% to 95% detected once. This clone showed up just once. Time point here: blood from clinic visit 5 months post-surgery; TSC patient then seizure free. The germline gives CDR1 MNHNS, CDR2 SASEGT. The CDR3 length is 16 residues. J was trimmed by 5 bases and V by 3 bases; bases with no gene match: 10. The sequencing here drew on peripheral blood, taken less than 6 months after surgery. The rearrangement links TRBV6-1 to TRBJ1-3, with TRBD1 matching over 7 bases. This clonotype was obtained from a boy under two years old with tuberous sclerosis and intractable seizures. CDR3 bases: TGTGCCAGCAGTGATTCTCCTCGGGACAGCCGAAACACCATATATTTT. Its protein product is CASSDSPRDSRNTIYF.